This T cell receptor beta chain was profiled in a study of CD8 T cells in Susac syndrome (dated by TCRdb to about 2019). Regarding the research as a whole: Whether CD8+ T cell activation and differentiation in Susac syndrome was antigen driven was tested using repertoire sequencing. Study-wide findings and limitations: The TCR sequencing and HLA analysis was acknowledged to have included a relatively small number of individuals.

V is pared back by 4 bases and J by 4 bases, with 10 bases lying between the germline termini. CDR1 is given as LGHNA and CDR2 as YSLEER, both from the germline V gene. Its CDR3 holds 14 amino acids, cysteine through phenylalanine. Only CDR3 DNA remains: 42 bases, in frame from the first base. RNA was extracted using the RNeasy kit, and roughly 0.5 to 1 microgram was reverse transcribed with random hexamers. TCR beta CDR3 regions were amplified with the immunoSEQ multiplex PCR assay covering 54 Vbeta and 13 Jbeta segments. To correct PCR amplification bias, a synthetic template baseline was used for both primer optimization and computational correction. Processing in the source paper ran as follows. Only productive sequences were kept, with reads annotated to V, D and J genes according to IMGT and analyzed in immunoSEQ Analyzer. Clonality was calculated as one minus the Shannon entropy normalized by log2 of the number of productive unique sequences. For each patient and control, public and private clones were evaluated among the 100 most prevalent clones. A clone was defined as Susac-specific if it was absent from the healthy and MS cohorts, from 1052 published viral clones and from other ImmuneACCESS disease sequences. The raw public data were reprocessed by TCRdb itself: fastp quality trimming at Q25, MiXCR clonotype calling, in-frame beta chains only. When rows share a CDR3 protein, they turn into one entry using the most common DNA and genes. The V and J calls follow TCRdb's processing rather than the paper's. The sample profile shows about 150,000 distinct CDR3 sequences; around 90% of them were found once. Approximately 0.075% of the sample lies in the top ten.

Points on this clonotype: No cognate antigen has been identified for it. Base qualities are not provided; no much larger clone lies one nucleotide away.

Peripheral blood CD8+ and CD4+ T cells from healthy donors, Susac syndrome patients and multiple sclerosis patients were profiled by high-throughput TCR beta sequencing. The healthy donors served as controls matched for age and sex. Bulk CD8+ and CD4+ T cells were purified by magnetic negative isolation, whereas CD8+ TEMRA cells were enriched by FACS. Blood was collected in EDTA tubes and processed within 24 hours, with PBMCs isolated through density gradient centrifugation. PBMCs intended for TCR sequencing were frozen in liquid nitrogen and were later thawed in a 37 degrees C water bath. The sorted or isolated CD4+, CD8+ and CD8+ TEMRA cells had a purity of 90% or higher.

This receptor was identified in a human donor in good health. The chain is encoded by TRBV4-3 joined to TRBJ2-2, with no D gene named confidently. The sequencing sample was made of CD4+ T cells from PBMCs. The CDR3 in this case is CASSLLGRTGELFF. The DNA sequence is given as TGCGCCAGCAGCCTCCTAGGGCGCACCGGGGAGCTGTTTTTT.